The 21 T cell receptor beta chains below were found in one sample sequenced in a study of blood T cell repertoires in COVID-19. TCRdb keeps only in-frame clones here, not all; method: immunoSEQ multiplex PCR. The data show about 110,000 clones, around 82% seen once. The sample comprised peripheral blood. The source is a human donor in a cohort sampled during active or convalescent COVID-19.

The CDR3 sequence is CASTKSGGSGNTIYF. CDR3 in DNA: TGTGCCAGCACTAAAAGCGGGGGATCTGGAAACACCATATATTTT. The chain couples TRBV6-5 to TRBJ1-3; perhaps TRBD1 as D (5 bases). Trimming left V 7 bases short and J 1 base short, with 14 bases between. Germline lookup yields CDR1 MNHEY and CDR2 SVGAGI. The CDR3 length is 15 residues.

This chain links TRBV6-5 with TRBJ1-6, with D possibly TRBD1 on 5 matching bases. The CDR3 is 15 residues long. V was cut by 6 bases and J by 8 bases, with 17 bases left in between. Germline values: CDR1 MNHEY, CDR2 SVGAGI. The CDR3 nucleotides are TGTGCCAGCAGCCTGGACAACCCCGAATATTCACCCCTCCACTTT. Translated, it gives CASSLDNPEYSPLHF.

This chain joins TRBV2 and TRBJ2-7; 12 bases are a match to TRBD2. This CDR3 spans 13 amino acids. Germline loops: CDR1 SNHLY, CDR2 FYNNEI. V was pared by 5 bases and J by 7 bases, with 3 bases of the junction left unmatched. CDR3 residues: CASSWTSGEEQYF. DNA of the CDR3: TGTGCCAGCAGTTGGACTAGCGGGGAAGAGCAGTACTTC.

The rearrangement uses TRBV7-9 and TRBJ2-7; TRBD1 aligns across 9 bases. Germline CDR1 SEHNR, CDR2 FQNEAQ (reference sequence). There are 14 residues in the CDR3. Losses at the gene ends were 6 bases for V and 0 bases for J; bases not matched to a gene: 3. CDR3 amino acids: CASRGQGISYEQYF. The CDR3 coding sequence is TGTGCCAGCAGGGGACAGGGCATCTCCTACGAGCAGTACTTC.

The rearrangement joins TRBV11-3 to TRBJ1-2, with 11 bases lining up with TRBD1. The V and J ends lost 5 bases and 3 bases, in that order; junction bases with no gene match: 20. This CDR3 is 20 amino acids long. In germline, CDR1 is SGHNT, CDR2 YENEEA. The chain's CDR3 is CASSPYPLRDRGGVDYGYTF. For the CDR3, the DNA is TGTGCCAGCAGCCCGTATCCCCTTCGGGACAGGGGGGGGGTGGACTATGGCTACACCTTC.

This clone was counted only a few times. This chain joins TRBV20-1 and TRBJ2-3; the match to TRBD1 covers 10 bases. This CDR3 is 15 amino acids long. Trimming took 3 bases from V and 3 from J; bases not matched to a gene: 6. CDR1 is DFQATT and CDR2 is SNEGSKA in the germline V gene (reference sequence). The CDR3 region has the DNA TGCAGTGCTAGTGTGGACAGGGGGATAACAGATACGCAGTATTTT. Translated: CSASVDRGITDTQYF.

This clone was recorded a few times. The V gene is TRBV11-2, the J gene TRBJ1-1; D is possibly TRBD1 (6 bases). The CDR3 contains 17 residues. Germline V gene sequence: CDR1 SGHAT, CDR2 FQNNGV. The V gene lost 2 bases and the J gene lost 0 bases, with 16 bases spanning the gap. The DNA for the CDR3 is TGTGCCAGCAGCTTATTTGGGGGCGGGGGCTTGAACACTGAAGCTTTCTTT. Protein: CASSLFGGGGLNTEAFF.

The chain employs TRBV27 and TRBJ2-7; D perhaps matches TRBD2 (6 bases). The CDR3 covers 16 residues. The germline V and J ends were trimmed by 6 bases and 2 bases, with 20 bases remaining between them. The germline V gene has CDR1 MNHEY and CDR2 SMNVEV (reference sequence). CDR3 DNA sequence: TGTGCCAGCAGGCCGACTTTCGAGGGACTTACCTACGAGCAGTACTTC. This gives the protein CASRPTFEGLTYEQYF.

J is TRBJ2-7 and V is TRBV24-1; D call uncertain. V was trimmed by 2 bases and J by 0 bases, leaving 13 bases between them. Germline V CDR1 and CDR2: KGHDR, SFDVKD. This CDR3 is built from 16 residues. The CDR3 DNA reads TGTGCCACCAGTGATTCGCAGGCCAAGAGCTCCTACGAGCAGTACTTC. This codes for CATSDSQAKSSYEQYF.

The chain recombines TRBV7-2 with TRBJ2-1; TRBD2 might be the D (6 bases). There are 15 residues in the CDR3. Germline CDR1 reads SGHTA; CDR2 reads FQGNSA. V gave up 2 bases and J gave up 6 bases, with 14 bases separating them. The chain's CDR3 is CASSLLGASVNEQFF. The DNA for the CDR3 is TGTGCCAGCAGCTTATTAGGTGCTAGCGTCAATGAGCAGTTCTTC.

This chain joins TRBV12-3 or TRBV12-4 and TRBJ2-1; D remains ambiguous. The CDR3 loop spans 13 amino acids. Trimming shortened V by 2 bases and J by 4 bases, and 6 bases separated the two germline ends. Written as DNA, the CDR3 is TGTGCCAGCAGTTTACAGACTTACAATGAGCAGTTCTTC. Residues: CASSLQTYNEQFF.

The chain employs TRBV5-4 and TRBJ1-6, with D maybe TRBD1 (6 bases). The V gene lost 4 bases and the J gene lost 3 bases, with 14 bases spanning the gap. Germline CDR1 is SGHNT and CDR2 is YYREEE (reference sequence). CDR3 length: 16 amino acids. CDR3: CASSRPGQLYNSPLHF. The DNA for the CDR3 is TGTGCCAGCAGCCGACCTGGACAGCTCTATAATTCACCCCTCCACTTT.

The CDR3 loop reads CASREWGGTNTGELFF. The CDR3 DNA reads TGTGCCAGCAGAGAATGGGGGGGGACTAACACCGGGGAGCTGTTTTTT. This chain joins TRBV6-6 and TRBJ2-2; 7 bases match TRBD2. Germline trimming cut 6 bases from V and 2 bases from J; bases unmatched to any gene: 9. This CDR3 contains 16 residues. Germline V gives CDR1 MNHNY, CDR2 SVGAGI (reference sequence).

This chain's CDR3 is CASSYAWYGGSYEQYF. As DNA, the CDR3 is TGTGCCAGCAGTTACGCGTGGTACGGGGGGTCCTACGAGCAGTACTTC. V gene TRBV6-2 or TRBV6-3 combines with J gene TRBJ2-7; 7 bases are a match to TRBD2. From germline, CDR1 is MNHEY and CDR2 SVGEGT. The V segment lost 2 bases and the J segment 1 base; nucleotides outside the gene matches: 8. The CDR3 spans 16 residues.

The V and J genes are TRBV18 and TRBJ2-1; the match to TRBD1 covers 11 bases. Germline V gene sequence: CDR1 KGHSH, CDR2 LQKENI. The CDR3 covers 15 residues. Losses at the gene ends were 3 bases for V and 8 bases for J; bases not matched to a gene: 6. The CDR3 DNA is TGTGCCAGCTCACCTGGACAGGGGGCGCGGGATGAGCAGTTCTTC. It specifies CASSPGQGARDEQFF.

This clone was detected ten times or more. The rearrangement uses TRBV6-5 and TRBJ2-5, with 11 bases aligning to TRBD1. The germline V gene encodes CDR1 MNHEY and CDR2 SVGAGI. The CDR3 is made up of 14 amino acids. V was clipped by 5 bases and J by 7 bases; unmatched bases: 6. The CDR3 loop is CASSRTGTGGTQYF. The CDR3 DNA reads TGTGCCAGCAGTCGAACCGGGACAGGGGGGACCCAGTACTTC.

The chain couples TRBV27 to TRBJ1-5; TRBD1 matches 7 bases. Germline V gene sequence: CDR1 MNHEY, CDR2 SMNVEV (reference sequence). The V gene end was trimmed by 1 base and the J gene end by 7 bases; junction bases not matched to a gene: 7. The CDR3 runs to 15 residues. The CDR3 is CASSLFEGAGQPQHF. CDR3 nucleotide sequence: TGTGCCAGCAGTTTATTCGAGGGGGCCGGGCAGCCCCAGCATTTT.

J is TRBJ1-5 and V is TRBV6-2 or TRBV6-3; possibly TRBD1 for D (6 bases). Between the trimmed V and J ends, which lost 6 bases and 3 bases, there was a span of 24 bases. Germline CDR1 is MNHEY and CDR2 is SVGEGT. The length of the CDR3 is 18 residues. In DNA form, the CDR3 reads TGTGCCAGCAGCCGACGGGAAGGACAGCGCTACTTCAATCAGCCCCAGCATTTT. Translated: CASSRREGQRYFNQPQHF.

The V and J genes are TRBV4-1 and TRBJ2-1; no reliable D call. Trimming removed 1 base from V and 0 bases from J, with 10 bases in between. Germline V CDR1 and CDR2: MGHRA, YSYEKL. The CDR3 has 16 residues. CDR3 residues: CASSQVWAHSYNEQFF. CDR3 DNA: TGCGCCAGCAGCCAAGTATGGGCTCACTCCTACAATGAGCAGTTCTTC.

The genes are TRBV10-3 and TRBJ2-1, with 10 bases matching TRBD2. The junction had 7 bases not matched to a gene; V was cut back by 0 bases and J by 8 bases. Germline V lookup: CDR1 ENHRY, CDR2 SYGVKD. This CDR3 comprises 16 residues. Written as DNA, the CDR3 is TGTGCCATCAGTGAGTCGCCTAGCGGGAGTAGCGATGAGCAGTTCTTC. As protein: CAISESPSGSSDEQFF.

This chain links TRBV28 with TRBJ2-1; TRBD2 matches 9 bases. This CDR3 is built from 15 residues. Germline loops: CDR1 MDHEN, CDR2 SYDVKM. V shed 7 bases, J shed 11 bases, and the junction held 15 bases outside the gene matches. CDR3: CASTPLAGRVAKQFF. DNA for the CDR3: TGTGCCAGCACCCCTCTAGCGGGACGCGTCGCTAAGCAGTTCTTC.